This T cell receptor beta chain was sequenced in a study of Graves' ophthalmopathy and Graves' hyperthyroidism. Participants with hyperthyroidism, aged 18 to 65, were newly diagnosed with under 2 months' duration. Amplification targeted the TCR beta CDR3 regions, with RNA transcripts as the source material. Following a first-round RT-PCR that used HTBI primers, a second-round multiplex PCR was carried out. TCRdb called the multiplex PCR reads again in MiXCR, with one record for every CDR3 protein. The sample holds over a million distinct CDR3 sequences, less than 45% seen once. Study results and limitations: Among expanded thyroid clonotypes above 0.001 frequency, most also occurred in blood. At 70.59% sensitivity and 72.22% specificity, the model predicted progression of the ophthalmopathy. Distinction of ophthalmopathy from stable hyperthyroidism by a 13-signature model reached approximately 89% sensitivity and 75% to 84% specificity.

V was shortened by 3 bases and J by 7 bases, with 12 bases between the two germline ends. The CDR3 extends over 14 amino acids. This clonotype was seen a few times. The target antigen is unknown. The chain couples TRBV12-3 or TRBV12-4 to TRBJ1-4; the D gene is possibly TRBD1 (6 bases). The sample comprised peripheral blood or thyroid tissue (not recorded which). The clonotype originates from an adult man with Graves' hyperthyroidism. CDR3 DNA sequence: TGTGCCAGCAGTTTTGGGGGGCGGGGTGAAAAACTGTTTTTT. Its translation: CASSFGGRGEKLFF.